Reported below is one T cell receptor beta chain. The antigen is not known. The data were obtained in a study of graft-versus-host responses after intestinal transplantation. Using immunoSEQ multiplex PCR, the repertoire was profiled, and TCRdb retains in-frame clones only, with some absent. Altogether around 87,000 clones are present, about nine tenths being singletons, with the ten largest covering roughly 0.4%. This CDR3 spans 16 amino acids. The germline gives CDR1 MNHNS, CDR2 SASEGT. Trimming left V 1 base short and J 4 bases short, with 14 bases between. Findings and caveats of the study: The authors found GvH clones in recipient marrow, some appearing first in ileum or blood. Across patients carrying graft-donor T cell macrochimerism, allografts held high graft-versus-host to host-versus-graft clonal ratios. Early post-transplant HvG declines showed an association with peak circulating GvH clone levels.

The sequenced sample was unstimulated CD8+ T cells sorted from spleen or lymph node cells, obtained before transplant. This chain connects TRBV6-1 to TRBJ1-5, with D possibly TRBD1 on 5 matching bases. The receptor comes from a human donor who was the organ donor for an intestinal transplant. The CDR3 DNA is TGTGCCAGCAGTGAAGTCCGCAGGGAAAAGAATCAGCCCCAGCATTTT. Its translation is CASSEVRREKNQPQHF.